This T cell receptor beta chain was obtained from a study of shared T cell receptors in the human thymus. Germline V CDR1 and CDR2: MNHEY, SMNVEV (reference sequence). The CDR3 covers 14 residues. V lost 6 bases to trimming and J lost 12 bases, with 18 bases between them. Here immunoSEQ multiplex PCR was the method, and the copy in TCRdb shows in-frame clones only, minus some. The table records over 350,000 clones, over 90% of them present only once. V is TRBV27 and J is TRBJ1-6; D is unclear. Sequenced input: thymocytes. The clonotype originates from a human donor. The CDR3 DNA is TGTGCCAGCAGACGAACGGACCGCGGCGGACCCCTCCACTTT. Translation gives CASRRTDRGGPLHF.